This T cell receptor (beta chain) is drawn from a study of cytomegalovirus exposure and HLA in healthy donors. Overall study findings and caveats: The only immune exposure information that was available was CMV serostatus. A list of approximately 160 TCR beta chains associated with cytomegalovirus was given.

On this clone: Its target is not known.

Germline assignment: CDR1 SGHTA and CDR2 FQGNSA. V lost 1 base to trimming and J lost 6 bases, with 16 bases between them. This CDR3 region has 15 residues. The PCR ran on 60 Vbeta and 13 Jbeta primers. Sequencing was performed with immunoSEQ multiplex PCR; in TCRdb, only in-frame clones are kept and a portion is missing. The top ten hold about 1.3% of the sample, which has about 160,000 clones, 80% seen once. This rearrangement joins TRBV7-2 to TRBJ2-7, with D perhaps matching TRBD2 (6 bases). The sample was PBMCs. The sequence derives from a man younger than 40 in good health and CMV-seronegative. The CDR3 loop reads CASSLVGTGRSEQYF. CDR3 sequence (DNA): TGTGCCAGCAGCTTAGTAGGGACGGGGAGGTCCGAGCAGTACTTC.